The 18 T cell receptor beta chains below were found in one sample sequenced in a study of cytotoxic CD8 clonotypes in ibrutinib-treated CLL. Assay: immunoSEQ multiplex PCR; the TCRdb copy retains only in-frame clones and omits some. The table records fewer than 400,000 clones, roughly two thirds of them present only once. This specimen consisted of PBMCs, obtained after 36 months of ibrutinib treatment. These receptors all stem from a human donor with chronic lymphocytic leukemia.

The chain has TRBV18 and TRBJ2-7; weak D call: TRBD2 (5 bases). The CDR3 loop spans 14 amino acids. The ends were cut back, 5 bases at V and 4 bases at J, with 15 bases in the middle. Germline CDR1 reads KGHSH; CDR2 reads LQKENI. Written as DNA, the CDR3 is TGTGCCAGCTCAGCCCGAGGGCGCGGGTACGAGCAGTACTTC. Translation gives CASSARGRGYEQYF.

This CDR3 is CASSEQGVNEQFF. The CDR3 coding sequence is TGTGCCAGCAGTGAACAGGGGGTGAATGAGCAGTTCTTC. The chain employs TRBV6-4 and TRBJ2-1; 8 bases match TRBD1. Germline V gene sequence: CDR1 MRHNA, CDR2 SNTAGT. Germline trimming cut 3 bases from V and 7 bases from J; bases unmatched to any gene: 2. The CDR3 totals 13 residues.

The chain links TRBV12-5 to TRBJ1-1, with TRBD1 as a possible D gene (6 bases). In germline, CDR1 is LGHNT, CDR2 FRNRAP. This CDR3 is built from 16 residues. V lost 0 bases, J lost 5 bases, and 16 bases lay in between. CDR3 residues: CASGLVIGQLRTEAFF. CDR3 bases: TGTGCTAGTGGTTTGGTAATTGGACAGCTCCGAACTGAAGCTTTCTTT.

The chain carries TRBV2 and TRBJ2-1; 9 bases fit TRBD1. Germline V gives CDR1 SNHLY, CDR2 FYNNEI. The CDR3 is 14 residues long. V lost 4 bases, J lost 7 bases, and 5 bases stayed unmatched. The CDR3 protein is CASSGHRGRNEQFF. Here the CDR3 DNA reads TGTGCCAGCAGTGGCCACAGGGGGCGGAATGAGCAGTTCTTC.

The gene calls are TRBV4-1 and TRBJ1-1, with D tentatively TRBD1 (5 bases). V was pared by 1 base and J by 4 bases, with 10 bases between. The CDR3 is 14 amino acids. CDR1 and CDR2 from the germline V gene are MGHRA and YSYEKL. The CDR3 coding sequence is TGCGCCAGCAGCCAAGGGGGCAGACCCACTGAAGCTTTCTTT. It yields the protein CASSQGGRPTEAFF.

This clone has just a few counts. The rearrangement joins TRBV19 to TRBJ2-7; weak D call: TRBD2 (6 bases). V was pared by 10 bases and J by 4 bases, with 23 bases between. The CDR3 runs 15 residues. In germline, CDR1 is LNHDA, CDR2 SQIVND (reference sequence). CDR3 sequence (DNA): TGTGCCACCCAAGCGGGCCCATCCACCCATTACGAGCAGTACTTC. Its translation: CATQAGPSTHYEQYF. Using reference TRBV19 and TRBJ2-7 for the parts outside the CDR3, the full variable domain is DGGITQSPKYLFRKEGQNVTLSCEQNLNHDAMYWYRQDPGQGLRLIYYSQIVNDFQKGDIAEGYSVSREKKESFPLTVTSAQKNPTAFYLCATQAGPSTHYEQYFGPGTRLTVT.

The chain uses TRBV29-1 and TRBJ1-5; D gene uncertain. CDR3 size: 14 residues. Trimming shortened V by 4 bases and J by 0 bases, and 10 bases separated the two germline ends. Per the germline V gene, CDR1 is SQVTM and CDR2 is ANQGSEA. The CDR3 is CSVVKGNSNQPQHF. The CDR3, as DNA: TGCAGCGTTGTCAAGGGAAATAGCAATCAGCCCCAGCATTTT. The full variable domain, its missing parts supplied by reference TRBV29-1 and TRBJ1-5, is SAVISQKPSRDICQRGTSLTIQCQVDSQVTMMFWYRQQPGQSLTLIATANQGSEATYESGFVIDKFPISRPNLTFSTLTVSNMSPEDSSIYLCSVVKGNSNQPQHFGDGTRLSIL.

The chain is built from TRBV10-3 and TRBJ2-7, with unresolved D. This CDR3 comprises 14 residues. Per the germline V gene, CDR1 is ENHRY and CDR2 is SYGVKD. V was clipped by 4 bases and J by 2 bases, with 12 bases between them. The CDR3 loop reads CAISGRPETYEQYF. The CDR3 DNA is TGTGCCATCAGTGGGAGACCCGAGACCTACGAGCAGTACTTC.

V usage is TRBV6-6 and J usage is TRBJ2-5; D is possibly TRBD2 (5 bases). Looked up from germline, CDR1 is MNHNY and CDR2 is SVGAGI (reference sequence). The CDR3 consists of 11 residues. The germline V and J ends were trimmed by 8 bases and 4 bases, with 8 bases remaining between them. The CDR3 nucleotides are TGTGCCAGCCTAGGAGGAGAGACCCAGTACTTC. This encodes CASLGGETQYF.

The CDR3 reads CASSQSWTSGRRTGELFF. The CDR3 nucleotides are TGCGCCAGCAGCCAGTCCTGGACTAGCGGGAGAAGGACCGGGGAGCTGTTTTTT. The gene calls are TRBV4-3 and TRBJ2-2; 13 positions match TRBD2. Germline trimming cut 3 bases from V and 5 bases from J; bases unmatched to any gene: 9. Germline V gene sequence: CDR1 LGHNA, CDR2 YSLEER. The CDR3 has 18 residues.

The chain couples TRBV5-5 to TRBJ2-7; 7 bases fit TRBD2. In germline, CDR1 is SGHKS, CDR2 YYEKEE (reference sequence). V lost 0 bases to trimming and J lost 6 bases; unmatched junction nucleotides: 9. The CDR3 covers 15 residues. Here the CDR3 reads CASSLDGVGRGEQYF. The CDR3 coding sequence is TGTGCCAGCAGCTTGGATGGGGTAGGGAGGGGCGAGCAGTACTTC.

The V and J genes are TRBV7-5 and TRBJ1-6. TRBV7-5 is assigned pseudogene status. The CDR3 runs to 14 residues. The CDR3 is CARVRRADNSPLHF. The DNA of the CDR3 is TGTGCCAGAGTTCGGAGGGCCGATAATTCACCCCTCCACTTT.

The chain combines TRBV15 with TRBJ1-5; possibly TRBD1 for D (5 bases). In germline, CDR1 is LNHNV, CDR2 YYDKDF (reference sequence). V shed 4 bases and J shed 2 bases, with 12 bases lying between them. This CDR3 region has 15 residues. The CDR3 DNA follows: TGTGCCACCAGCATACCAGGGATAGGCAATCAGCCCCAGCATTTT. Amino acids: CATSIPGIGNQPQHF.

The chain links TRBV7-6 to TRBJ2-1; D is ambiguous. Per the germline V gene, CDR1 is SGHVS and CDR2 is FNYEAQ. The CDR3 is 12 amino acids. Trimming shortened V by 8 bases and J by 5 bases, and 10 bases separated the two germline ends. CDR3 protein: CASEGLDNEQFF. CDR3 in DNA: TGTGCCAGCGAAGGGCTTGACAATGAGCAGTTCTTC.

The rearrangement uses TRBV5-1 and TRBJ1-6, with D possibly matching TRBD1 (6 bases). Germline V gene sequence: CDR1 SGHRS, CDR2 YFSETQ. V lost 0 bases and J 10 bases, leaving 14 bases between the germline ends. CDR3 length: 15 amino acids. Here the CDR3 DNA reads TGCGCCAGCAGCTTGGCCGCGGACAGACGATCACCCCTCCACTTT. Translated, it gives CASSLAADRRSPLHF.

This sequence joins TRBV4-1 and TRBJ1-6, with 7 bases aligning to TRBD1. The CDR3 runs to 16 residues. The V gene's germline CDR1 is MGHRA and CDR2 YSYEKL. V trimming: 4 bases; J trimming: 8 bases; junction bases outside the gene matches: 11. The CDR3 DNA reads TGCGCCAGCAGCCGGACAGGATCTTGGTATCATTCACCCCTCCACTTT. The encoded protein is CASSRTGSWYHSPLHF.

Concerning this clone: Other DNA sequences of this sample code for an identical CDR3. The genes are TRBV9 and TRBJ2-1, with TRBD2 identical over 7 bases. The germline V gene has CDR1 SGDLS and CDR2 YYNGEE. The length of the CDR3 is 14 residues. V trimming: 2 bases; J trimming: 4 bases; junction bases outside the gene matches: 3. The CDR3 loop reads CASSVASGYNEQFF. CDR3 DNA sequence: TGTGCCAGCAGCGTGGCTAGCGGATACAATGAGCAGTTCTTC.

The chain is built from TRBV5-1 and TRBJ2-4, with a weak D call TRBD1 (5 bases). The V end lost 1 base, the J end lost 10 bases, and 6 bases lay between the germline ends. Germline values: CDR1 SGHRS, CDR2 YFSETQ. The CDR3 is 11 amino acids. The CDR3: CASSLTGIQYF. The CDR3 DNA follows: TGCGCCAGCAGCTTGACAGGTATTCAGTACTTC.